This T cell receptor beta chain is from a study of Ad26.COV2.S vaccination and SARS-CoV-2 variants (dated by TCRdb to the early 2020s). At the level of the whole study: Vaccine-arm donors came from COV1001, a multicentre, randomized, double-blind, placebo-controlled phase I-IIa trial of Ad26.COV2.S in healthy adults. Ad26.COV2.S was administered intramuscularly at 5 x 10^10 or 1 x 10^11 viral particles, either as a single shot or as two shots given 56 days apart. TCRbeta repertoire sequencing was used to assess the specificity and breadth of SARS-CoV-2-reactive T cell receptors after Ad26.COV2.S vaccination. The TCR-sequenced set comprised about 32 samples: 19 Ad26.COV2.S vaccine recipients, 5 placebo recipients and 8 SARS-CoV-2 convalescent individuals. Trial participants were randomized into five groups of five: low-dose or high-dose Ad26.COV2.S given once or twice, or placebo on both occasions. Investigators did not know the trial group allocation while performing experiments and assessing outcomes.

Per the publication, the treatment or condition label means: over 15 received Ad26.COV2.S at low or high dose, single or two shots; several received placebo; per-sample allocation not given. Repertoires of vaccine and placebo recipients were sequenced from samples taken on day 63 after the first injection. In Cohort 1b, 20 to 25 adults aged 18-55 years were enrolled at a single site in Boston, USA, between 29 July and 7 August 2020. As a vaccine, Ad26.COV2.S was a replication-incompetent adenovirus type 26 vector that expressed a prefusion-stabilized SARS-CoV-2 spike protein derived from the original Wuhan strain. In regard to this clone: Its antigen specificity is not known. No base qualities exist here, and no much larger clone lies one base off it.

The germline V gene (reference sequence) supplies CDR1 SEHNR and CDR2 FQNEAQ. The CDR3 runs 15 residues from the cysteine to the phenylalanine. The only DNA kept is the CDR3, 45 bases in frame from the first base. V is cut by 5 bases and J by 8 bases, and the space between the germline ends is 19 bases. TCRbeta CDR3 regions were sequenced with the immunoSEQ Assay. After extraction, genomic DNA underwent amplification by bias-controlled multiplex PCR, followed by high-throughput sequencing. As for how the authors treated the data: To quantify the absolute abundance of every unique TCRbeta CDR3 region, sequences were collapsed and filtered. T cell fraction was estimated by normalizing TCRbeta template counts to usable DNA, which was measured by amplifying reference genes present in all nucleated cells. Repertoire TCRs were annotated as SARS-CoV-2-specific by exact matching of V gene, CDR3 amino acid sequence and J gene to a known reactive TCR set. MIRA supplied the reference SARS-CoV-2 TCR set, which was filtered for enrichment in COVID-19-positive ImmuneCODE repertoires so that public or cross-reactive TCRs were removed. Using the MIRA antigens, annotated TCRs were further analysed by specific ORF or by position within an ORF. Breadth was defined as annotated unique rearrangements over total unique productive rearrangements; depth was the summed frequency of those rearrangements. Two-sided Wilcoxon rank-sum tests were applied when comparing TCR breadth between groups. TCRdb took over this immuneACCESS table, retaining in-frame rearrangements with V and J assigned. Such tables are incomplete; in checked studies, under half of the missing clones stem from an unresolved V gene, and the remainder is unexplained. V, J and clone size were drawn from that table, and D and trimming were deduced from the DNA. The sample includes 320,000 or so clones, with roughly 90% observed a single time. About 5% of the sample is held by the ten biggest clonotypes.

The paper's findings and limits, for the study overall: Comparable non-spike TCR breadth was observed between vaccine and placebo recipients, consistent with only spike being contained in the vaccine. Higher spike-specific TCR breadth was observed in Ad26.COV2.S recipients than in placebo recipients (P = 0.0014). The authors noted that total T cell responses may have been underestimated by the TCR breadth and depth analyses. Comparing responses between vaccine doses or regimens was not something the study was powered to do. Substantial breadth of spike-specific CD8+ and CD4+ T cell responses was reported after vaccination.

Sequenced material: peripheral blood, taken in a trial of Ad26.COV2.S vaccine versus placebo. Recombination linked TRBV7-9 to TRBJ2-1; the D gene is perhaps TRBD1, from 5 matching bases. The TCR comes from a person between 18 and 65 years old who received the Ad26.COV2.S COVID-19 vaccine or a placebo. The nucleotides read TGTGCCAGCAGCCTAGAGAGGACACATATCTATGAGCAGTTCTTC. Translated, it gives CASSLERTHIYEQFF.